This T cell receptor (beta chain) was found in a study of post-analysis software for immune sequencing data (dated by TCRdb to 2014 to 2015). Background on the whole study: Recorded disease courses included relapsing-remitting, secondary progressive and progressive-relapsing multiple sclerosis, with some patients lacking subtype annotation. A subset of samples was prepared in parallel using single-end sample barcoding, then pooled and co-amplified after Illumina adapter ligation. The patient repertoires were compared against around eleven previously published healthy control repertoires obtained from donors aged 6 to 25 years.

TCR beta repertoires were profiled from peripheral blood of roughly 13 young patients with multiple sclerosis to demonstrate the VDJtools post-analysis software. The multiple sclerosis patients were children and adolescents between roughly 6 and 16 years of age. The method was PCR. Reads for this sample came from an Illumina HiSeq 2500. Unique molecular identifiers were incorporated into TCR beta cDNA libraries to reduce PCR and sequencing biases. Every 1 to 10 million input T cells yielded roughly 500,000 cDNA molecules, meaning each molecule approximated one T cell. The same protocol used for the earlier healthy control dataset was applied to prepare and sequence the patient libraries. Within a given batch, samples were prepared together, multiplexed and sequenced on the same HiSeq lane. For the original study's pipeline: Raw barcoded reads were processed with MIGEC, and single-read molecular identifier groups were discarded before consensus assembly and CDR3 extraction. VDJtools was used for post-analysis of the clonotype tables, and diversity was normalized by down-sampling every dataset to the size of the smallest sample. Repertoire overlap clustering matched CDR3 amino acid but not nucleotide sequences to correct batch-related cross-sample contamination. Through fastp at Q25 and MiXCR, TCRdb rebuilt clones from the public reads, retaining in-frame beta chains. Identical CDR3 proteins give one entry, which carries the most common genes and DNA. TCRdb's processing, not the authors' own work, is the source of the V and J calls. This sample lists approximately 730,000 distinct CDR3 sequences; just over 45% were detected once. The ten largest clones add up to approximately 4.4% of the sample.

The study at large found these results: Strong co-clustering of samples prepared in the same batch was shown by direct clustering with F measure, prompting a batch-effect correction. The multiple sclerosis patient group was slightly younger than the control group. Patients showed significantly higher frequencies than controls for about 5 TRBV segments, among them TRBV5-6, TRBV5-1 and TRBV20-1. Significantly lower normalized Chao1 diversity was found in multiple sclerosis patients than in controls, suggesting substantial peripheral T-cell clonal expansion.

Including cysteine and phenylalanine, the CDR3 has 12 amino acids. Only the CDR3 part of the read is kept: 36 bases, read in frame from the first base. V has 6 bases trimmed and J has 11 bases trimmed; junction bases matching no gene number 6. The CDR1 and CDR2 encoded by the germline V gene are ENHRY and SYGVKD. Note on this clonotype: The antigen it recognizes is unknown. No base-level quality is on record; no much larger clone is a single base apart.

The sample was blood. The chain couples TRBV10-3 to TRBJ2-5, with 10 junctional bases fitting TRBD1. This TCR came from a girl aged 5-17 years with multiple sclerosis. The CDR3 has the sequence CAISFGQGEQYF. The DNA sequence is given as TGTGCCATCAGCTTCGGACAGGGGGAGCAGTACTTC.